This is a list of T cell receptor beta chains from one sample in a study of T cells in localized non-small cell lung cancer. The assay was immunoSEQ multiplex PCR, and TCRdb's table has in-frame clones only and misses some. This table holds over 35,000 clones, around 81% found once. The source material was peripheral blood mononuclear cells, sampled before any cancer treatment. These receptors were taken from a male donor aged 60 or over with stage II lung adenocarcinoma. The CDR3 runs from the conserved cysteine through the conserved F or W. The D gene is left open where the match is weak. Expanded clones are given a class, and other clones once, few, many or no size at all.

V gene	D gene	J gene	clone size	CDR3 DNA	CDR3 protein
TRBV9	TRBD2	TRBJ2-3	.	TGTGCCAGCAGCGTAGGTTCGACTAGCGGGACAGATACGCAGTATTTT	CASSVGSTSGTDTQYF
TRBV5-1	TRBD1	TRBJ1-4	once	TGCGCCAGCAGCCCTCGGACAGGGGAGGAAAAACTGTTTTTT	CASSPRTGEEKLFF
TRBV11-2	TRBD2	TRBJ2-1	.	TGTGCCAGCAGCTTAGGCGGGGGACTTTACAATGAGCAGTTCTTC	CASSLGGGLYNEQFF
TRBV5-1	.	TRBJ2-3	.	TGCGCCACCTCCCGGGGGAGCACAGATACGCAGTATTTT	CATSRGSTDTQYF
TRBV25-1	TRBD1	TRBJ2-7	.	TGTGCCAGCAGTGGCGGACAGGGCTCCTACGAGCAGTACTTC	CASSGGQGSYEQYF
TRBV2	TRBD1	TRBJ2-3	.	TGTGCCAGCAGTCGTGACAGGGGAGGAGATACGCAGTATTTT	CASSRDRGGDTQYF
TRBV9	TRBD2	TRBJ2-5	.	TGTGCCAGCAGCGTAGTCGGGTCTAGCGGCTTCCAAGAGACCCAGTACTTC	CASSVVGSSGFQETQYF
TRBV5-6	.	TRBJ2-4	.	TGTGCCAGCAGCTCAGGTGGGGGTACGGACATTCAGTACTTC	CASSSGGGTDIQYF
TRBV2	.	TRBJ2-7	.	TGTGCCAGCAGTGGCGAAAGTCCCTGGGGCGAGCAGTACTTC	CASSGESPWGEQYF
TRBV28	.	TRBJ2-2	.	TGTGCCAGCAGTTTGCCACCCACCGGGGAGCTGTTTTTT	CASSLPPTGELFF
TRBV18	.	TRBJ1-1	.	TGTGCCAGCTCACCATCGGTTCCCACTGAAGCTTTCTTT	CASSPSVPTEAFF
TRBV18	.	TRBJ1-5	.	TGTGCCAGCTCACCTACGCGACGAGATAGCAATCAGCCCCAGCATTTT	CASSPTRRDSNQPQHF
TRBV7-3	TRBD2	TRBJ2-1	.	TGTGCCAGCAGCCTGGGTCTAGGCACTAGCGGGAGAAGCTCCTACAATGAGCAGTTCTTC	CASSLGLGTSGRSSYNEQFF
TRBV5-6	TRBD1	TRBJ1-5	.	TGTGCCAGCAGTCCGTCGGACAGGGGGAATCAGCCCCAGCATTTT	CASSPSDRGNQPQHF
TRBV4-1	TRBD1	TRBJ1-2	large	TGCGCCAGCAGCCACAGACAGGGGGCTGACTATGGCTACACCTTC	CASSHRQGADYGYTF
TRBV2	.	TRBJ1-4	.	TGTGCCAGCGTTCCGGGACGGGAGAATGAAAAACTGTTTTTT	CASVPGRENEKLFF
TRBV7-9	.	TRBJ2-7	.	TGTGCCAGCAGCTTAGTCGGGAGCTCCTACGAGCAGTACTTC	CASSLVGSSYEQYF
TRBV4-1	TRBD2	TRBJ2-5	.	TGCGCCAGCAGCCAAGTAGTCGGGGTCAGCGGGAGCTCGCAGTACTTC	CASSQVVGVSGSSQYF
TRBV7-9	.	TRBJ2-2	.	TGTGCCAGCAGCTTTCTCACCAACACCGGGGAGCTGTTTTTT	CASSFLTNTGELFF
TRBV5-4	.	TRBJ2-5	.	TGTGCCAGCAGCAGTCGGGACGTCCTTGGAGAGACCCAGTACTTC	CASSSRDVLGETQYF